One and the same sample provided the 28 T cell receptor beta chains below, sequenced in a study of blood T cell repertoires in COVID-19. Here immunoSEQ multiplex PCR was the method, and the copy in TCRdb shows in-frame clones only, minus some. The profile shows 65,000 to 95,000 clones, around 88% of them singletons. Sequencing input: peripheral blood. Receptors originate from a man aged 25-40 years with acute or convalescent COVID-19.

To note about this clone: This CDR3 is also generated by other DNA sequences in the sample. V usage is TRBV5-1 and J usage is TRBJ2-7; 8 nucleotides line up with TRBD2. V lost 0 bases, J lost 5 bases, and 1 base stayed unmatched. Per the germline V gene, CDR1 is SGHRS and CDR2 is YFSETQ. This CDR3 has 13 amino acids. CDR3 nucleotide sequence: TGCGCCAGCAGCTTGGCGGGACTAGACGAGCAGTACTTC. Its protein product is CASSLAGLDEQYF.

The chain combines TRBV20-1 with TRBJ2-1; D is unclear. V was clipped by 5 bases and J by 7 bases, with 9 bases between them. The CDR3 totals 11 residues. Germline V lookup: CDR1 DFQATT, CDR2 SNEGSKA (reference sequence). CDR3 DNA sequence: TGCAGTGCTCAGGATGGGAATGAGCAGTTCTTC. Translation gives CSAQDGNEQFF.

J is TRBJ2-2 and V is TRBV10-3, with 10 positions matching TRBD2. V lost 0 bases to trimming and J lost 0 bases; unmatched junction nucleotides: 4. The CDR3 extends over 18 amino acids. The germline gives CDR1 ENHRY, CDR2 SYGVKD. The CDR3 DNA sequence: TGTGCCATCAGTGAGTCCTCGGGACTAGCGTCGAACACCGGGGAGCTGTTTTTT. Protein: CAISESSGLASNTGELFF.

This rearrangement joins TRBV6-1 to TRBJ2-1; 11 bases map to TRBD2. The junction had 6 bases not matched to a gene; V was cut back by 1 base and J by 4 bases. This CDR3 is 17 amino acids long. The germline CDR1 and CDR2 sequences are MNHNS and SASEGT. The CDR3 loop is CASSEVVAGGAYNEQFF. Here the CDR3 DNA reads TGTGCCAGCAGTGAAGTTGTAGCGGGAGGGGCATACAATGAGCAGTTCTTC.

The chain joins TRBV5-4 to TRBJ1-1, with D uncertain. The V end lost 3 bases, the J end lost 1 base, and 10 bases lay between the germline ends. This CDR3 has 14 amino acids. Germline CDR1 is SGHNT and CDR2 is YYREEE (reference sequence). The DNA of the CDR3 is TGTGCCAGCAGCTCTCCACTTGGGAACACTGAAGCTTTCTTT. The encoded protein is CASSSPLGNTEAFF. Drawing the rest from reference TRBV5-4 and TRBJ1-1, the complete variable domain is ETGVTQSPTHLIKTRGQQVTLRCSSQSGHNTVSWYQQALGQGPQFIFQYYREEENGRGNFPPRFSGLQFPNYSSELNVNALELDDSALYLCASSSPLGNTEAFFGQGTRLTVV.

This clone was observed a handful of times. Here the CDR3 reads CASTTGGEPQHF. CDR3 DNA: TGTGCCAGCACGACAGGGGGTGAGCCCCAGCATTTT. The chain combines TRBV28 with TRBJ1-5, with 9 bases identical to TRBD1. V lost 7 bases to trimming and J lost 8 bases; unmatched junction nucleotides: 3. Looked up from germline, CDR1 is MDHEN and CDR2 is SYDVKM. The CDR3 runs 12 residues.

This chain uses TRBV9 with TRBJ1-1; 8 nucleotides agree with TRBD1. Germline CDR1 and CDR2: SGDLS and YYNGEE. The CDR3 spans 16 residues. The V segment lost 0 bases and the J segment 1 base; nucleotides outside the gene matches: 5. CDR3 DNA: TGTGCCAGCAGCGTAGGGGACAGGAGAAAGAACACTGAAGCTTTCTTT. This encodes CASSVGDRRKNTEAFF.

The CDR3 protein is CASSLSPNTDTQYF. CDR3 in DNA: TGTGCCAGCAGCTTATCCCCAAACACAGATACGCAGTATTTT. The chain links TRBV7-2 to TRBJ2-3; D not certain. Germline V gives CDR1 SGHTA, CDR2 FQGNSA. Trimming removed 2 bases at V and 2 bases at J, with 8 bases between. CDR3 size: 14 residues.

As concerns this clone: This sample also contains other DNA sequences that code for the same CDR3. The V call is TRBV7-2, the J call TRBJ2-3; possible D gene TRBD2, 6 bases. The germline CDR1 and CDR2 sequences are SGHTA and FQGNSA. The CDR3 contains 14 residues. Trimming stripped 2 bases from V and 2 bases from J, with 8 bases between. The CDR3 protein is CASSLQGLTDTQYF. CDR3 bases: TGTGCCAGCAGCTTACAGGGACTCACAGATACGCAGTATTTT.

The chain carries TRBV9 and TRBJ2-2; D not resolved. The CDR3 runs 15 residues. The V end lost 2 bases, the J end lost 2 bases, and 10 bases lay between the germline ends. The germline V gene has CDR1 SGDLS and CDR2 YYNGEE. In DNA form, the CDR3 reads TGTGCCAGCAGCGTCGATCCCAGAAACACCGGGGAGCTGTTTTTT. This translates into CASSVDPRNTGELFF.

V is TRBV4-1 and J is TRBJ2-7, with unresolved D. Germline V gives CDR1 MGHRA, CDR2 YSYEKL. V shed 1 base and J shed 0 bases, with 7 bases lying between them. The CDR3 has 14 amino acids. The CDR3 DNA reads as TGCGCCAGCAGCCAAGTAACAGTCTCCTACGAGCAGTACTTC. Translated, it gives CASSQVTVSYEQYF.

V gene TRBV5-1 combines with J gene TRBJ1-2; D might be TRBD1 (6 bases). Trimming pared 0 bases from V and 2 bases from J, leaving 8 bases between. Germline V lookup: CDR1 SGHRS, CDR2 YFSETQ. The CDR3 length is 14 residues. CDR3 protein: CASSLGDRNYGYTF. In DNA form, the CDR3 reads TGCGCCAGCAGCTTGGGAGACAGGAACTATGGCTACACCTTC.

The CDR3 reads CASSIQGRNEKLFF. The CDR3 bases are TGTGCCAGCAGCATACAGGGTAGGAATGAAAAACTGTTTTTT. The chain has TRBV9 and TRBJ1-4; tentative D call: TRBD1 (6 bases). This CDR3 has 14 amino acids. Germline CDR1 and CDR2: SGDLS and YYNGEE. The germline V and J ends were trimmed by 4 bases and 5 bases, with 12 bases remaining between them.

The chain carries TRBV11-2 and TRBJ2-7; D possibly corresponds to TRBD1 (6 bases). The V end lost 5 bases, the J end lost 6 bases, and 11 bases lay between the germline ends. There are 12 residues in the CDR3. Germline CDR1 and CDR2: SGHAT and FQNNGV. This chain's CDR3 is CASSPRGSEQYF. DNA of the CDR3: TGTGCCAGCAGCCCGAGGGGGAGCGAGCAGTACTTC.

This chain's CDR3 is CASSTRVLEGDEQFF. CDR3 nucleotides: TGTGCCAGCAGCACCCGGGTCCTCGAGGGGGATGAGCAGTTCTTC. The chain couples TRBV7-9 to TRBJ2-1, with D possibly TRBD1 on 6 matching bases. The germline V gene has CDR1 SEHNR and CDR2 FQNEAQ (reference sequence). Trimming stripped 5 bases from V and 8 bases from J, with 19 bases between. CDR3 length equals 15 residues.

J is TRBJ1-6 and V is TRBV6-6; TRBD1 is a possible D gene (6 bases). The CDR3 totals 17 residues. Germline CDR1 and CDR2: MNHNY and SVGAGI (reference sequence). V lost 5 bases, J lost 5 bases, and 19 bases lay in between. This CDR3 is CASSQSPSGDHNSPLHF. The CDR3 nucleotides are TGTGCCAGCAGTCAATCCCCTTCAGGGGACCATAATTCACCCCTCCACTTT.

This chain joins TRBV11-3 and TRBJ2-1; tentative D call: TRBD2 (6 bases). V was clipped by 4 bases and J by 3 bases, with 10 bases between them. Germline V gene data show CDR1 as SGHNT and CDR2 as YENEEA. This CDR3 region has 14 residues. The CDR3, as DNA: TGTGCCAGCAGCTCCCGGACTAACTACAATGAGCAGTTCTTC. Translation gives CASSSRTNYNEQFF.

The genes are TRBV7-8 and TRBJ2-7; a weak D match, TRBD2 (6 bases). Between the trimmed V and J ends, which lost 5 bases and 2 bases, there was a span of 13 bases. This CDR3 contains 14 residues. CDR1 and CDR2 from the germline V gene are SGHVS and FQNEAQ. CDR3 in amino acids: CASSPRSGAYEQYF. CDR3 nucleotides: TGTGCCAGCAGCCCAAGGTCGGGGGCCTACGAGCAGTACTTC.

This chain links TRBV7-2 with TRBJ2-7; possible D gene TRBD2, 5 bases. Trimming took 8 bases from V and 2 from J, leaving 19 bases between them. The CDR3 is 15 amino acids. Looked up from germline, CDR1 is SGHTA and CDR2 is FQGNSA. CDR3 in DNA: TGTGCCAGCTTGAAACCCGGAACCGGGGCCTACGAGCAGTACTTC. This sequence encodes CASLKPGTGAYEQYF. The full variable domain, its missing parts supplied by reference TRBV7-2 and TRBJ2-7, is GAGVSQSPSNKVTEKGKDVELRCDPISGHTALYWYRQSLGQGLEFLIYFQGNSAPDKSGLPSDRFSAERTGGSVSTLTIQRTQQEDSAVYLCASLKPGTGAYEQYFGPGTRLTVT.

There are a few counts of this clone. The genes are TRBV4-1 and TRBJ2-1, with D uncertain. The CDR3 is 16 amino acids. The V gene's germline CDR1 is MGHRA and CDR2 YSYEKL. V gave up 0 bases and J gave up 0 bases, with 9 bases separating them. The chain's CDR3 is CASSQDPASSYNEQFF. As DNA, the CDR3 is TGCGCCAGCAGCCAAGATCCGGCTAGCTCCTACAATGAGCAGTTCTTC.

The chain is built from TRBV23-1 and TRBJ1-1; the D is unclear. TRBV23-1 is classed as an ORF, of uncertain function. V lost 4 bases and J lost 3, with 6 bases in between. The CDR3 is made up of 12 amino acids. CDR3 nucleotide sequence: TGCGCCAGCAGTCGGAGTTACACTGAAGCTTTCTTT. As protein: CASSRSYTEAFF.

V and J are TRBV14 and TRBJ2-5; the match to TRBD1 covers 8 bases. The J segment lost 5 bases and the V segment lost 1 base, leaving 15 bases of the junction unmatched. The CDR3 totals 18 residues. The V gene's germline CDR1 is SGHDN and CDR2 FVKESK. The CDR3 DNA reads TGTGCCAGCAGCCAAGTGAAGGTCCTGACAGGGGTGCGGGAGACCCAGTACTTC. This codes for CASSQVKVLTGVRETQYF.

The table lists this clone with a count of one. The J gene is TRBJ2-7, the V gene TRBV12-3 or TRBV12-4, with D perhaps matching TRBD2 (5 bases). Deletions cut 1 base from V and 5 bases from J, with 9 bases between. The CDR3 sequence is 13 residues long. The CDR3 protein is CASSLGGVNEQYF. The DNA of the CDR3 is TGTGCCAGCAGTTTAGGGGGAGTCAACGAGCAGTACTTC.

The J gene is TRBJ2-2, the V gene TRBV10-2; TRBD2 agrees at 7 bases. Germline CDR1 reads WSHSY; CDR2 reads SAAADI. The CDR3 length is 13 residues. J lost 6 bases, V lost 2 bases, and 0 bases had no gene match. CDR3 nucleotide sequence: TGCGCCAGCAGTGAGGGGGGGGCCGGGGAGCTGTTTTTT. It specifies CASSEGGAGELFF.

This sequence joins TRBV19 and TRBJ2-6; 7 bases align to TRBD1. V lost 4 bases and J lost 0; bases outside the gene matches: 3. This CDR3 spans 16 amino acids. In germline, CDR1 is LNHDA, CDR2 SQIVND (reference sequence). The CDR3: CASSTNRGSGANVLTF. The CDR3 region has the DNA TGTGCCAGTAGTACCAACAGGGGCTCTGGGGCCAACGTCCTGACTTTC.

CDR3 protein: CASSELRGWSDTQYF. The CDR3 DNA reads TGTGCCAGCAGTGAACTCCGGGGTTGGTCAGATACGCAGTATTTT. The rearrangement links TRBV25-1 to TRBJ2-3; possible D gene TRBD2, 5 bases. The germline V and J ends were trimmed by 2 bases and 4 bases, with 13 bases remaining between them. Per the germline V gene, CDR1 is MGHDK and CDR2 is SYGVNS. The CDR3 spans 15 residues.

Only a few counts were recorded for this clone. The V gene is TRBV28, the J gene TRBJ2-3; weak D call: TRBD2 (5 bases). The CDR3 consists of 15 residues. Germline loops: CDR1 MDHEN, CDR2 SYDVKM. The ends were cut back, 6 bases at V and 3 bases at J, with 16 bases in the middle. The CDR3 DNA reads as TGTGCCAGCAGAACCAGAGGGAGAGGGACAGATACGCAGTATTTT. It specifies CASRTRGRGTDTQYF.

The genes are TRBV7-9 and TRBJ2-5, with D possibly TRBD2 on 5 matching bases. The CDR3 totals 15 residues. With 7 bases removed from V and 5 bases from J, the gap between germline ends came to 20 bases. Per germline, CDR1 SEHNR and CDR2 FQNEAQ (reference sequence). CDR3 sequence (DNA): TGTGCCAGCATCTCCAGCGTACTAGTTCGGGAGACCCAGTACTTC. It specifies CASISSVLVRETQYF.